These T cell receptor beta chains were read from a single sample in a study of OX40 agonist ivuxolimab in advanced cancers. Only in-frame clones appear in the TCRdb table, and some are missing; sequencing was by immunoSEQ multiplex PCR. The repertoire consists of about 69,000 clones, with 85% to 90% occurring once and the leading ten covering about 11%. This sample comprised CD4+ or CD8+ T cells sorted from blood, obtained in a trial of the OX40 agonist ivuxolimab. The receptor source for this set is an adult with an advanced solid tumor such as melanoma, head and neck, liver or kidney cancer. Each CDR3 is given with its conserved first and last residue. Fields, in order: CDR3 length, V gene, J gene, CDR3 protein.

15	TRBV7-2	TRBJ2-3	CASSSRTASTDTQYF
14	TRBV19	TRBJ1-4	CASSIRPENEKLFF
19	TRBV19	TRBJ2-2	CASSRTGTSGSGRTGELFF
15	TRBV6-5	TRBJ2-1	CASSYRPTGLDLQFF
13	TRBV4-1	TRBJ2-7	CASSRELAYEQYF
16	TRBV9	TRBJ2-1	CASSVADRVDYNEQFF
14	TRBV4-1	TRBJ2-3	CASSQDVSTDTQYF
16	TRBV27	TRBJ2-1	CASSLSSSGSRNEQFF
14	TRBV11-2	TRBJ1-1	CASSLETPGREAFF
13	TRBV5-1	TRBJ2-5	CASSSHRGQTQYF